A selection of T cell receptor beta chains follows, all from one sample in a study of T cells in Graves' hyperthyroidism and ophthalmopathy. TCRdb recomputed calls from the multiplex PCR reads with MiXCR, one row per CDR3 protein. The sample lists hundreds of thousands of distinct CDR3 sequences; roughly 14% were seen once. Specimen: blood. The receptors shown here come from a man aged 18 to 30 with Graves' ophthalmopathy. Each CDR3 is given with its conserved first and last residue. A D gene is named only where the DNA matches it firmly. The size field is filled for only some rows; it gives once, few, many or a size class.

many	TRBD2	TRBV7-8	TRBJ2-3	CASSPNSLAPSLFGTQYF	TGTGCCAGCAGCCCGAATTCACTAGCGCCCTCCCTGTTTGGTACGCAGTATTTT
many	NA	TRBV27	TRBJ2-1	CASRVGGAVVEQFF	TGTGCCTCAAGAGTGGGGGGGGCTGTGGTTGAGCAGTTCTTC
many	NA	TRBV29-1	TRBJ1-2	CSVHQGGYGYTF	TGCAGTGTCCATCAGGGAGGCTATGGCTACACCTTC
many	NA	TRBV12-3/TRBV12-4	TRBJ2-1	CASSPSGSVHNEQFF	TGTGCCAGCAGTCCATCAGGTTCTGTGCACAATGAGCAGTTCTTC
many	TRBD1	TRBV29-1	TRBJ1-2	CSVIGQGANYGYTF	TGCAGCGTTATCGGACAGGGTGCTAACTATGGCTACACCTTC
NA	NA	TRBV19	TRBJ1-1	CASTPGPFPYNTEAFF	TGTGCCAGTACCCCGGGCCCTTTTCCGTACAACACTGAAGCTTTCTTT
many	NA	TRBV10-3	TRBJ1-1	CAISAQLNTEAFF	TGTGCCATCAGTGCACAATTGAACACTGAAGCTTTCTTT
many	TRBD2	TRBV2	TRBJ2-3	CASSEFLLAGADTQYF	TGTGCCAGCAGTGAATTCTTACTAGCGGGAGCGGATACGCAGTATTTT
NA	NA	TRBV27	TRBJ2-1	CASSPQGGTPYNEQFF	TGTGCCAGCAGTCCCCAGGGGGGGACCCCCTACAATGAGCAGTTCTTC
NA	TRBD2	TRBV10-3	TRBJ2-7	CAISESPGLAVEQYF	TGTGCCATCAGTGAGTCTCCGGGACTAGCAGTCGAGCAGTACTTC
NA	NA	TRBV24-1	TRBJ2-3	CATSDSSATGTDTQYF	TGTGCCACCAGTGATTCTTCCGCTACGGGCACAGATACGCAGTATTTT
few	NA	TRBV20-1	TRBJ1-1	CSAYHGGAFF	TGCAGTGCCTACCACGGGGGGGCTTTCTTT
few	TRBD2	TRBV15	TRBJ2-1	CATSRDTSGRTNEQFF	TGTGCCACCAGCAGAGATACCAGCGGGAGGACGAATGAGCAGTTCTTC
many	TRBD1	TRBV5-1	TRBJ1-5	CASSLTGGSNQPQHF	TGCGCCAGCAGCTTGACAGGGGGAAGCAATCAGCCCCAGCATTTT
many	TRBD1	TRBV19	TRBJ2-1	CASSRWTGKINEQFF	TGTGCCAGTAGTAGGTGGACAGGGAAGATAAATGAGCAGTTCTTC
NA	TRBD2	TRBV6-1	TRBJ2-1	CAITGLADYNEQFF	TGTGCCATAACTGGACTAGCGGATTACAATGAGCAGTTCTTC
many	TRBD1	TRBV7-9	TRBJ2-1	CASSLEVQGAVASPTMRQFF	TGTGCCAGCAGCTTAGAAGTTCAGGGGGCCGTGGCTAGCCCTACAATGAGGCAGTTCTTC
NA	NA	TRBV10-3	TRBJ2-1	CAISELWETNEQFF	TGTGCCATCAGTGAGCTATGGGAAACAAATGAGCAGTTCTTC
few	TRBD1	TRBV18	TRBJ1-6	CASSLDRGSSYNSPLHF	TGTGCCAGCTCCCTCGACAGGGGGAGCTCCTATAATTCACCCCTCCACTTT
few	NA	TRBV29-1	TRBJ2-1	CSVGEDNEQFF	TGCAGCGTTGGGGAAGACAATGAGCAGTTCTTC
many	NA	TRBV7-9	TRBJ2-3	CASSFMVLRNTQYF	TGTGCCAGCAGCTTCATGGTGCTTAGGAATACGCAGTATTTT
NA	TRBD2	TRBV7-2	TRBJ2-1	CASSLDPAGGGNEQFF	TGTGCCAGCAGCTTAGATCCAGCGGGAGGCGGGAATGAGCAGTTCTTC
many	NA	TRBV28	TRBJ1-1	CAGRLLRDTEAFF	TGTGCGGGTAGGTTATTGAGGGACACTGAAGCTTTCTTT
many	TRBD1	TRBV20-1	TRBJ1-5	CSAQTGASNQPQHF	TGCAGTGCTCAGACAGGGGCTAGCAATCAGCCCCAGCATTTT
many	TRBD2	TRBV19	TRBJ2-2	CASSIYLTSGTNTGELFF	TGTGCCAGTAGTATATATTTAACTAGCGGGACGAACACCGGGGAGCTGTTTTTT
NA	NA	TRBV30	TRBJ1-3	CAWSVRGGLYF	TGTGCCTGGAGTGTACGTGGAGGGCTATATTTT
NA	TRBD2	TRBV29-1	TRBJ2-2	CSVEGTSGTVTGELFF	TGCAGCGTTGAGGGGACTAGCGGGACTGTCACCGGGGAGCTGTTTTTT
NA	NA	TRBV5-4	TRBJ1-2	CASSSTDRSPLSGYTF	TGTGCCAGCAGCTCGACTGACAGGTCACCGTTGTCTGGCTACACCTTC
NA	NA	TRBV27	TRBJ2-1	CASSFERPVGDEQFF	TGTGCCAGCAGTTTTGAAAGGCCGGTCGGGGATGAGCAGTTCTTC
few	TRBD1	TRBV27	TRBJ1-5	CASSDRGGNQPQHF	TGTGCCAGCAGCGACAGGGGAGGCAATCAGCCCCAGCATTTT
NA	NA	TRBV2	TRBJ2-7	CASSEMGPSSYEQYF	TGTGCCAGCAGTGAGATGGGACCCAGCTCCTACGAGCAGTACTTC
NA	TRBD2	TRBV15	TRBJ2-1	CATSPGGGNEQFF	TGTGCCACCAGCCCGGGGGGAGGCAATGAGCAGTTCTTC
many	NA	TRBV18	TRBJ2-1	CASSLTYSYYNEQFF	TGTGCCAGCTCACTGACGTATAGCTACTACAATGAGCAGTTCTTC
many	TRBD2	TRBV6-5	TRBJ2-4	CASSYSGSGMGNIQYF	TGTGCCAGCAGTTACTCGGGTAGCGGGATGGGTAACATTCAGTACTTC
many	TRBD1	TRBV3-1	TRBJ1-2	CASSQGQGVDGYTF	TGTGCCAGCAGCCAAGGACAGGGGGTTGATGGCTACACCTTC
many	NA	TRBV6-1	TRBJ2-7	CASSAGGELYEQYF	TGTGCCAGCAGCGCAGGGGGGGAACTCTACGAGCAGTACTTC
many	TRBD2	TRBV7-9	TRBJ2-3	CASSPKRGGTDTQYF	TGTGCCAGCAGCCCTAAGCGGGGGGGCACAGATACGCAGTATTTT
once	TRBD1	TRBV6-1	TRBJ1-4	CAISEGRGLGDEKLFF	TGTGCCATCAGTGAAGGCAGGGGGCTTGGGGATGAAAAACTGTTTTTT
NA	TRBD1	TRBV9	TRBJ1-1	CASSARDSLGEAFF	TGTGCCAGCAGCGCCAGGGACAGTCTCGGTGAAGCTTTCTTT
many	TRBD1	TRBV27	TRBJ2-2	CASSVPRDRNTGELFF	TGTGCCAGCAGTGTTCCGAGGGACAGGAACACCGGGGAGCTGTTTTTT